This record covers a single TCR beta chain. The data stem from a study of cytomegalovirus exposure and HLA in healthy donors. Germline CDR1 and CDR2: SNHLY and FYNNEI. V shed 1 base, J shed 9 bases, and the junction held 18 bases outside the gene matches. The CDR3 sequence is 18 residues long. PCR involved 60 Vbeta and 13 Jbeta primers. Libraries were prepared by immunoSEQ multiplex PCR; TCRdb keeps only in-frame clonotypes and omits some of them. The sample comprises 95,000 to 130,000 clones, approximately 80% of which are singletons, and 3.9% rests with the top ten. The sequence derives from a woman aged 25 to 39 in good health and CMV-seronegative. Sequenced sample: PBMCs. V gene TRBV2 combines with J gene TRBJ2-1; TRBD2 aligns across 7 bases. This chain's CDR3 is CASSEVGGVAASSREQFF. CDR3 bases: TGTGCCAGCAGTGAAGTGGGGGGGGTAGCGGCCTCCTCGCGTGAGCAGTTCTTC.